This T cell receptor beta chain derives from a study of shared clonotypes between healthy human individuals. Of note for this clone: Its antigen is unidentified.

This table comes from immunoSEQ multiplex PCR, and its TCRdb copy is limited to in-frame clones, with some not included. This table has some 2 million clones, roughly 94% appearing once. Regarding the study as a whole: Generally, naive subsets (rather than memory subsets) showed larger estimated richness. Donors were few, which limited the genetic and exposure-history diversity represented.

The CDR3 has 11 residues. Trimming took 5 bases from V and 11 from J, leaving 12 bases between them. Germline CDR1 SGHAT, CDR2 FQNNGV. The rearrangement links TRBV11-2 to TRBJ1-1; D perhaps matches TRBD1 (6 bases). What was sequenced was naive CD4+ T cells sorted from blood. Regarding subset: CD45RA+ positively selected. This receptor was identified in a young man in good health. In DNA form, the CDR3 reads TGTGCCAGCAGCCTTCAGGGGTTGGCTTTCTTT. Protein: CASSLQGLAFF.